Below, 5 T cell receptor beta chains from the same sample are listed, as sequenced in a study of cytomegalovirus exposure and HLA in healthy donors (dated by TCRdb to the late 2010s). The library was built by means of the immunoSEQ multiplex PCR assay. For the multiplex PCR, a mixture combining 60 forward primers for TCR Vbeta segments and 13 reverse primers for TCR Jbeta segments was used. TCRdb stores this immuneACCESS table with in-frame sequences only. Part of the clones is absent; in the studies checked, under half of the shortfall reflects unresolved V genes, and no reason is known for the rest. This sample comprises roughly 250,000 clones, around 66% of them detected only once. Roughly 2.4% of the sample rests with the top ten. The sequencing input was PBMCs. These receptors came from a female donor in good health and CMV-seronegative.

CDR3 in DNA: TGTGCCAGCAGCTGGACCGGGAGAATAAGCACCGAGCAGTTCTTC. This codes for CASSWTGRISTEQFF. The V call is TRBV5-4, the J call TRBJ2-1; maybe TRBD2 (6 bases). CDR1 and CDR2 from the germline V gene are SGHNT and YYREEE (reference sequence). Trimming left V 3 bases short and J 10 bases short, with 20 bases between. The CDR3 totals 15 residues.

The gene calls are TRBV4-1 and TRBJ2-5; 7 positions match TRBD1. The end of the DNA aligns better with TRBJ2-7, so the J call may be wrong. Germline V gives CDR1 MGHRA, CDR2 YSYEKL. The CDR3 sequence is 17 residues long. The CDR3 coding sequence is TGCGCCAGCAGGTTCGGGACAGCCAGAACTATCCCCTACGAGCAGTACTTC. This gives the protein CASRFGTARTIPYEQYF.

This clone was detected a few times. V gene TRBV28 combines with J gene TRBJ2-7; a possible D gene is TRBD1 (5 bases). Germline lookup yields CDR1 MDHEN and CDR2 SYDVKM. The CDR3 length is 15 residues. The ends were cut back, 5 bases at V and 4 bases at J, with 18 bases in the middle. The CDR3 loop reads CASSETVLDGYEQYF. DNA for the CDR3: TGTGCCAGCAGTGAGACAGTCCTTGATGGTTACGAGCAGTACTTC.

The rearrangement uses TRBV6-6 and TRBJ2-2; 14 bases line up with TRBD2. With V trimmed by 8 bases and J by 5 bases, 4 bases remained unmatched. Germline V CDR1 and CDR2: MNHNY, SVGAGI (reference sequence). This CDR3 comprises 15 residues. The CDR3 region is CASLGTSGSTGELFF. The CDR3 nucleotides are TGTGCCAGCCTAGGGACTAGCGGGAGTACCGGGGAGCTGTTTTTT.

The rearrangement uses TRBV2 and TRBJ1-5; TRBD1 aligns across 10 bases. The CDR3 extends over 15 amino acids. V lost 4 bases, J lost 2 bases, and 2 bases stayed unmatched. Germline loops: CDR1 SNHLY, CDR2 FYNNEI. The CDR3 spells CASSVGTGGNQPQHF. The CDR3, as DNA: TGTGCCAGCAGTGTGGGGACAGGGGGCAATCAGCCCCAGCATTTT.